This T cell receptor (beta chain) is from a study of blood T cells in healthy people across ages. The length of the CDR3 is 14 residues. Unmatched junction bases numbered 8, after V lost 4 bases and J lost 5 bases. Germline V gene data show CDR1 as ENHRY and CDR2 as SYGVKD. PCR was performed a second time for 7 to 11 cycles using a sample-barcoded 5' primer and a J-beta primer mix. MiXCR was run by TCRdb on the 5' RACE reads, yielding one entry per CDR3 protein. Seen here are 2 million or so distinct CDR3 sequences, roughly 50% observed once, and the top ten hold approximately 2.1%. The sample consisted of blood. The chain is built from TRBV10-3 and TRBJ2-7; 7 bases line up with TRBD1. This clonotype originated in a woman in her thirties or forties in good health. DNA for the CDR3: TGTGCCATCAGTGCCAAGGGGGCCACAAACGAGCAGTACTTC. Translating gives CAISAKGATNEQYF.